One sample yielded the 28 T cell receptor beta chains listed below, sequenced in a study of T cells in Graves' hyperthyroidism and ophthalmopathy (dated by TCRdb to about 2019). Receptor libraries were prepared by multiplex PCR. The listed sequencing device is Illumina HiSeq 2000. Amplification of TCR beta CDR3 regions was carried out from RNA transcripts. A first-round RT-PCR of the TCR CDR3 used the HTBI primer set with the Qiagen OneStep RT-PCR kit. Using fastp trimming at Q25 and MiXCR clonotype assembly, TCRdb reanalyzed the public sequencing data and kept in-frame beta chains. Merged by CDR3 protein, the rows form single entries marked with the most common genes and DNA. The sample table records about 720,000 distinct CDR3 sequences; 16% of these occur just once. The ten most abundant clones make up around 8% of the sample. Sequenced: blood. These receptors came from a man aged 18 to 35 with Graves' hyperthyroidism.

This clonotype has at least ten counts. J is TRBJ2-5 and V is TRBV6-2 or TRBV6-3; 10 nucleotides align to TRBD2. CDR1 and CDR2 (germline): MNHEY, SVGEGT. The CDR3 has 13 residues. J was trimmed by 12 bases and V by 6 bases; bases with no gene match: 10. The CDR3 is CASSPLAGVIKYF. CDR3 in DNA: TGTGCCAGCAGCCCTCTAGCGGGAGTGATCAAGTACTTC.

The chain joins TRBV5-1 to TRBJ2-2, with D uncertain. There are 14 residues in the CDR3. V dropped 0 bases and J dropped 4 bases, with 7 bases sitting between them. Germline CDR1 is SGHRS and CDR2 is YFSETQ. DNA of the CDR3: TGCGCCAGCAGCTTGGCCCCCGGCACCGGGGAGCTGTTTTTT. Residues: CASSLAPGTGELFF.

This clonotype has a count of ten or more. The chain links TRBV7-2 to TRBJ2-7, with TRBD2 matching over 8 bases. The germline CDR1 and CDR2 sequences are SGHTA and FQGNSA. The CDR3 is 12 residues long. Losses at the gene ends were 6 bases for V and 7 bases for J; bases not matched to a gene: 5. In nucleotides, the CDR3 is TGTGCCAGCAGATCCCCGGGAGGGGAGCAGTACTTC. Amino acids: CASRSPGGEQYF.

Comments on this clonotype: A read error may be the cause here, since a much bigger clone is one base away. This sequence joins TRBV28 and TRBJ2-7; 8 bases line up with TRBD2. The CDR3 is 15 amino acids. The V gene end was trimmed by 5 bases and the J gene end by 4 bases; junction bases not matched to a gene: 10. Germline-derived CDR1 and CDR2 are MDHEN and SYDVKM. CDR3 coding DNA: TGTGCCAGCAGTCAGGGACTAGAGGATCTATACGAGCAGTACTTC. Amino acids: CASSQGLEDLYEQYF.

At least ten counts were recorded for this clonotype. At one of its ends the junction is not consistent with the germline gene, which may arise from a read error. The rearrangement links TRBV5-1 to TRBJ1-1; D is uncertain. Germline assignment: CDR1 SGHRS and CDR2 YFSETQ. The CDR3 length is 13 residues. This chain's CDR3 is CASSLRLNTEAFF. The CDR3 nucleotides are TGTGCCAGCAGCCTCCGACTGAACACTGAAGCTTTCTTT.

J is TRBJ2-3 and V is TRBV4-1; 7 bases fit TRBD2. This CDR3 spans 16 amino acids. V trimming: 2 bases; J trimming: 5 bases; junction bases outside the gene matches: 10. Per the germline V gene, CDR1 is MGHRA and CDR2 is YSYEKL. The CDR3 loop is CASSQWVGGFEDTQYF. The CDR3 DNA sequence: TGCGCCAGCAGCCAATGGGTGGGAGGGTTCGAAGATACGCAGTATTTT.

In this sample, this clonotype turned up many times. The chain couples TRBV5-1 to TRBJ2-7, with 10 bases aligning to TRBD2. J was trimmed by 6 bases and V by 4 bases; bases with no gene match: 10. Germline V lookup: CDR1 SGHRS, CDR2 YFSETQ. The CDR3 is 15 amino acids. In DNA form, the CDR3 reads TGCGCCAGCAGCGGTTGGGCTAGCGGGAGCGGCGAGCAGTACTTC. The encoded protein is CASSGWASGSGEQYF.

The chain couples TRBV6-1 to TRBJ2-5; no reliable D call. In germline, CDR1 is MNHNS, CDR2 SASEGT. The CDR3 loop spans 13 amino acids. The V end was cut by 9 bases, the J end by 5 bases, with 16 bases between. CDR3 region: CASEASSPETQYF. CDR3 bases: TGTGCCAGTGAGGCCTCCTCACCGGAGACCCAGTACTTC.

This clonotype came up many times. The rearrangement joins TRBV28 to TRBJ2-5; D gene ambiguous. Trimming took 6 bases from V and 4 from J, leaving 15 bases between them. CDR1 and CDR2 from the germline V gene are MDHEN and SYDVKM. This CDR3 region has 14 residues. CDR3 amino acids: CASSFFRRGETQYF. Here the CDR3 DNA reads TGTGCCAGCAGCTTCTTTAGGCGAGGAGAGACCCAGTACTTC.

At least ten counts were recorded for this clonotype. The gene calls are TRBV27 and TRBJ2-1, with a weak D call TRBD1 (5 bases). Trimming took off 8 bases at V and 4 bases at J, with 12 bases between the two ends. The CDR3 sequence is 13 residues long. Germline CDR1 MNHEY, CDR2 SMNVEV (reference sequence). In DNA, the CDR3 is TGTGCCAGCTCGTGGGGCGTTTACAATGAGCAGTTCTTC. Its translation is CASSWGVYNEQFF.

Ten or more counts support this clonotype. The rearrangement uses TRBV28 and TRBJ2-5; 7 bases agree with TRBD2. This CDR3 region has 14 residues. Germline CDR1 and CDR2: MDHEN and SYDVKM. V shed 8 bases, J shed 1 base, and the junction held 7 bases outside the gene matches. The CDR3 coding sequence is TGTGCCAGCCAAACTGGCGGGAGCCAAGAGACCCAGTACTTC. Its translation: CASQTGGSQETQYF.

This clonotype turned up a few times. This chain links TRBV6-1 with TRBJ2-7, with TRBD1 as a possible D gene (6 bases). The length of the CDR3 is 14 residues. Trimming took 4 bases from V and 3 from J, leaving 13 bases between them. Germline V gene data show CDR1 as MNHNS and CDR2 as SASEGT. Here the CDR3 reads CASSARGIGYEQYF. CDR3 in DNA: TGTGCCAGCAGTGCCAGGGGAATTGGCTACGAGCAGTACTTC.

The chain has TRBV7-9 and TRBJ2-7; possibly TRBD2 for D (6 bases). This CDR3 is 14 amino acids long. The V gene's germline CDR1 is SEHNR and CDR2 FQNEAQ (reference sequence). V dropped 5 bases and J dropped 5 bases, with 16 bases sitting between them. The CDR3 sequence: CASSHGGARDEQYF. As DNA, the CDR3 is TGTGCCAGCAGCCATGGAGGGGCGAGGGACGAGCAGTACTTC.

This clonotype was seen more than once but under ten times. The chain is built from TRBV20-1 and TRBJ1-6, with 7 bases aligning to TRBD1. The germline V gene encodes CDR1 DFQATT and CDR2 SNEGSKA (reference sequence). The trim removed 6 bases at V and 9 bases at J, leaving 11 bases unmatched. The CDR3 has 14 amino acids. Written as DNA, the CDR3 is TGCAGTGCCAAATCGGGGTCAGGGGGTTCACCCCTCCACTTT. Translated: CSAKSGSGGSPLHF.

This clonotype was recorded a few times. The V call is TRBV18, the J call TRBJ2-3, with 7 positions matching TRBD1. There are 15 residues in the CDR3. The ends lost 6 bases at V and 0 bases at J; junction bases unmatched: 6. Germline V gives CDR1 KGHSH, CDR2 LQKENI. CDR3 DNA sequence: TGTGCCAGCTCGTCACTACAGGGGAGCACAGATACGCAGTATTTT. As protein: CASSSLQGSTDTQYF.

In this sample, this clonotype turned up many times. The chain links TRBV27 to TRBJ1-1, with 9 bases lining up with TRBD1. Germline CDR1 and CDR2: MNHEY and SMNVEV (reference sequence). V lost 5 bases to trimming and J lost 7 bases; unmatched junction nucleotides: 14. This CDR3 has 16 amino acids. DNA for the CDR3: TGTGCCAGCAGTCCCCACTCCGACAGGGGGGGAAATGAAGCTTTCTTT. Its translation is CASSPHSDRGGNEAFF.

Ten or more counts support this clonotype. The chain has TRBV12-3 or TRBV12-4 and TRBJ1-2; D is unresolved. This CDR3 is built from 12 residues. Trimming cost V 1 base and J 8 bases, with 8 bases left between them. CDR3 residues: CASSLGSEGYTF. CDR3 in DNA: TGTGCCAGCAGTTTAGGGTCCGAAGGCTACACCTTC.

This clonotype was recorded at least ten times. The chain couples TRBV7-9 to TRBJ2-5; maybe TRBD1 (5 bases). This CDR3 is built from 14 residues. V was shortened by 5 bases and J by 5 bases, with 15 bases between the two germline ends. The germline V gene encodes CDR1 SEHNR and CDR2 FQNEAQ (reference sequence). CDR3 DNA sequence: TGTGCCAGCAGCCCGGCGGCAGGGCGGGAGACCCAGTACTTC. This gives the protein CASSPAAGRETQYF.

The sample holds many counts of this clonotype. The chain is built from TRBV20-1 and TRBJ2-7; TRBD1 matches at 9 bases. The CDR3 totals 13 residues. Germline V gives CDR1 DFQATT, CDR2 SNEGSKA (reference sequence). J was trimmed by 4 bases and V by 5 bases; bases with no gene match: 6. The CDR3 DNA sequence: TGCAGTGCTCCGACAGGGGGGTCGTACGAGCAGTACTTC. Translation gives CSAPTGGSYEQYF.

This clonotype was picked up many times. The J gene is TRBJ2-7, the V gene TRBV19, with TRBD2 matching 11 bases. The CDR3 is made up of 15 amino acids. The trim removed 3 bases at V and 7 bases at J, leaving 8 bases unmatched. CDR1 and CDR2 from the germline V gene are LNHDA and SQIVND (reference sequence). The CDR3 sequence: CASSIGTSGSHEQYF. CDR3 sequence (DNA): TGTGCCAGTAGTATCGGAACTAGCGGGAGTCATGAGCAGTACTTC.

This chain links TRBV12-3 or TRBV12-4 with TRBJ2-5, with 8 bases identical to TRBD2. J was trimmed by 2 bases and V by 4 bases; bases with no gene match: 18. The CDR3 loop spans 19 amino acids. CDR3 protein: CASSSEGRGREDRQETQYF. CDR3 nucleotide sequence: TGTGCCAGCAGTTCGGAAGGGCGGGGGCGGGAGGACCGACAAGAGACCCAGTACTTC.

In DNA form, the CDR3 reads TGTGCCAGCAGTGAATCCTCGGGGAGGCCCCGTCGGGGGCAGTTCTTC. Protein sequence: CASSESSGRPRRGQFF. V is TRBV25-1 and J is TRBJ2-1; tentative D call: TRBD2 (6 bases). Trimming removed 1 base from V and 12 bases from J, with 22 bases in between. The CDR3 covers 16 residues. Per the germline V gene, CDR1 is MGHDK and CDR2 is SYGVNS.

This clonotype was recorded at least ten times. The CDR3 DNA sequence: TGTGCCATCAGTGGTGGACTAGCGGGGGGTACCTACGAGCAGTACTTC. Its translation: CAISGGLAGGTYEQYF. V usage is TRBV10-3 and J usage is TRBJ2-7; 14 positions match TRBD2. Per the germline V gene, CDR1 is ENHRY and CDR2 is SYGVKD. Trimming at V came to 4 bases and at J to 2 bases, leaving 4 bases not matched to a gene. CDR3 length equals 16 residues.

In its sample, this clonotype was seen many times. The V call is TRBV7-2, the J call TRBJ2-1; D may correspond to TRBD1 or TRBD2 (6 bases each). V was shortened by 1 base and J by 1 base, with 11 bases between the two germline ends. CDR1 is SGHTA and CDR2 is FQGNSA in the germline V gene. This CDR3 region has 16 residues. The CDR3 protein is CASSLGLGGSYNEQFF. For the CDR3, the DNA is TGTGCCAGCAGCTTAGGATTAGGGGGGTCCTACAATGAGCAGTTCTTC.

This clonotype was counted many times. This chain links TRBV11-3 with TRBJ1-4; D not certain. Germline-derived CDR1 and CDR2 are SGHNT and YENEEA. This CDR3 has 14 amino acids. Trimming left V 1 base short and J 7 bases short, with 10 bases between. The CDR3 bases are TGTGCCAGCAGCTTAGGCGGCAGCGGTGAAAAACTGTTTTTT. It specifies CASSLGGSGEKLFF.

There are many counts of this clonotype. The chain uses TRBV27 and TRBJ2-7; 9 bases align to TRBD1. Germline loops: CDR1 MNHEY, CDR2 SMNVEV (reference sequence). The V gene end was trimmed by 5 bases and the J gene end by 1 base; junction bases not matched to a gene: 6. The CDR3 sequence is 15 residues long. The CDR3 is CASSPGTGRSYEQYF. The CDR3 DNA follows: TGTGCCAGCAGTCCGGGGACAGGGAGGTCCTACGAGCAGTACTTC.

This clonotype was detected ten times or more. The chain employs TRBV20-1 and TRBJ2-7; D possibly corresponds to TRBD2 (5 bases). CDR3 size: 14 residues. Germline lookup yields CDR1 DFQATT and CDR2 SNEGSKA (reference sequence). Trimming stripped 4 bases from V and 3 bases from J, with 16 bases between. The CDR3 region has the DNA TGCAGTGCTAATCTGAGAAGCGGAAGCTACGAGCAGTACTTC. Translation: CSANLRSGSYEQYF.

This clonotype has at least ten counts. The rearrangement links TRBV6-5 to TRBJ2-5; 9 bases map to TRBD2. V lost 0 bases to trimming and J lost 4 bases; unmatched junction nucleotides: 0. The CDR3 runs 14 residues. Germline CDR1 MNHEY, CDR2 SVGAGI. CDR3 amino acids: CASSYSRGGETQYF. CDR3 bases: TGTGCCAGCAGTTACTCGCGGGGGGGAGAGACCCAGTACTTC.